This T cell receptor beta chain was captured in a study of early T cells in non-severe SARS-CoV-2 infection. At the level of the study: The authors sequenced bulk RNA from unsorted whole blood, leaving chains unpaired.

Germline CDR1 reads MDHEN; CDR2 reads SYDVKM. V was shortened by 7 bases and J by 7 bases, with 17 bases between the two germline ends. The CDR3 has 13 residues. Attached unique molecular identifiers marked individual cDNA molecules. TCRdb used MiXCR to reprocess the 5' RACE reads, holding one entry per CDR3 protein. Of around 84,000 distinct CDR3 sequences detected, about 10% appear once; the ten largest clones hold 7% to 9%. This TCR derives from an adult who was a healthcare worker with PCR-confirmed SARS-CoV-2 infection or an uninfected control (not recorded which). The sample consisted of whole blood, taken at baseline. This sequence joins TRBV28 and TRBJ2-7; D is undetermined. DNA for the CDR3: TGTGCCAGCATCACCTCGAAGGGCCGGGAGCAGTACTTC. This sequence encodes CASITSKGREQYF.